This T cell receptor beta chain was retrieved from a study of neoadjuvant nivolumab and ipilimumab in lung cancer. TCRdb keeps only in-frame clones here, not all; method: immunoSEQ multiplex PCR. The sample holds 6,000 to 9,000 clones, around 85% seen once. Germline-derived CDR1 and CDR2 are SGHRS and YFSETQ. CDR3 length: 13 residues. V lost 0 bases, J lost 3 bases, and 6 bases lay in between. The chain uses TRBV5-1 and TRBJ1-2; D is undetermined. This TCR was sampled from an adult with non-small cell lung cancer. The specimen was tumor tissue, collected after neoadjuvant nivolumab, alone or with ipilimumab, at or shortly before surgery. The chain's CDR3 is CASSLATHYGYTF. The CDR3 region has the DNA TGCGCCAGCAGCTTGGCCACGCACTATGGCTACACCTTC.